Below, 29 T cell receptor beta chains from the same sample are listed, as sequenced in a study of blood T cell repertoires in COVID-19. The protocol was immunoSEQ multiplex PCR, while the TCRdb copy is restricted to in-frame clones and leaves out a portion. The repertoire holds tens of thousands of clones, 92% seen once, with 12% in the top ten. The specimen was peripheral blood. Receptor source: a human donor in a cohort sampled during active COVID-19.

The chain carries TRBV7-6 and TRBJ2-7; 9 bases align to TRBD1. This CDR3 region has 13 residues. CDR1 is SGHVS, CDR2 FNYEAQ, per germline. The V segment lost 4 bases and the J segment 5 bases; nucleotides outside the gene matches: 3. The CDR3 coding sequence is TGTGCCAGCAGCTCTCGGGACAGGGACGAGCAGTACTTC. It codes for CASSSRDRDEQYF.

The count of this clone is one. The chain is built from TRBV6-5 and TRBJ1-4; D might be TRBD1 (5 bases). Germline loops: CDR1 MNHEY, CDR2 SVGAGI. The CDR3 is 10 amino acids. The CDR3 protein is CGGGNLKLFF. DNA for the CDR3: TGTGGGGGGGGAAACTTAAAACTGTTTTTT.

The chain is built from TRBV5-4 and TRBJ2-7; the match to TRBD2 covers 7 bases. Germline V lookup: CDR1 SGHNT, CDR2 YYREEE (reference sequence). Losses at the gene ends were 3 bases for V and 2 bases for J; bases not matched to a gene: 8. The CDR3 has 15 residues. The CDR3 protein is CASSWGGPSAYEQYF. CDR3 DNA sequence: TGTGCCAGCAGCTGGGGGGGACCCTCGGCCTACGAGCAGTACTTC.

This chain joins TRBV5-1 and TRBJ2-2; D call uncertain. Per germline, CDR1 SGHRS and CDR2 YFSETQ. V lost 3 bases and J 8 bases, leaving 8 bases between the germline ends. CDR3 length: 12 residues. The CDR3 DNA reads TGCGCCAGCAGCTGGCAGGAAGGGGAGCTGTTTTTT. It is translated as CASSWQEGELFF.

The sample holds a few counts of this clone. The chain carries TRBV6-5 and TRBJ1-6; 7 bases map to TRBD1. Unmatched junction bases numbered 7, after V lost 0 bases and J lost 11 bases. The CDR3 has 15 amino acids. CDR1 MNHEY and CDR2 SVGAGI come from the germline V gene. CDR3: CASSYSPTGIAPLHF. CDR3 coding DNA: TGTGCCAGCAGTTACTCTCCGACAGGGATTGCACCCCTCCACTTT.

V usage is TRBV7-8 and J usage is TRBJ2-2; D perhaps matches TRBD2 (6 bases). Deletions cut 5 bases from V and 6 bases from J, with 16 bases between. The length of the CDR3 is 15 residues. CDR1 is SGHVS, CDR2 FQNEAQ, per germline. As DNA, the CDR3 is TGTGCCAGCAGCCCTTCTTCGGGGGTGGCCGGGGAGCTGTTTTTT. Protein product: CASSPSSGVAGELFF. Using reference TRBV7-8 and TRBJ2-2 for the parts outside the CDR3, the full variable domain is GAGVSQSPRYKVAKRGQDVALRCDPISGHVSLFWYQQALGQGPEFLTYFQNEAQLDKSGLPSDRFFAERPEGSVSTLKIQRTQQEDSAVYLCASSPSSGVAGELFFGEGSRLTVL.

V usage is TRBV5-4 and J usage is TRBJ2-2, with a possible D match to TRBD2 (6 bases). Trimming removed 6 bases at V and 5 bases at J, with 17 bases between. CDR1 and CDR2 (germline): SGHNT, YYREEE (reference sequence). The CDR3 covers 15 residues. The CDR3 region has the DNA TGTGCCAGCACGTTTGATGGGGGAGGTACCGGGGAGCTGTTTTTT. Protein product: CASTFDGGGTGELFF.

This clone has just one count. V usage is TRBV11-3 and J usage is TRBJ1-1, with a possible D match to TRBD1 (5 bases). V dropped 3 bases and J dropped 7 bases, with 12 bases sitting between them. This CDR3 region has 13 residues. The germline V gene encodes CDR1 SGHNT and CDR2 YENEEA. In nucleotides, the CDR3 is TGTGCCAGCAGCTTTGAAAGGGGAGGTGAAGCTTTCTTT. Amino acid sequence: CASSFERGGEAFF.

V usage is TRBV4-3 and J usage is TRBJ1-4; 7 bases match TRBD1. The germline V gene has CDR1 LGHNA and CDR2 YSLEER. The CDR3 sequence is 15 residues long. Unmatched junction bases numbered 6, after V lost 0 bases and J lost 8 bases. CDR3 bases: TGCGCCAGCAGCCAAGATCTGACAGGGAGCGAAAAACTGTTTTTT. This sequence encodes CASSQDLTGSEKLFF.

This rearrangement joins TRBV27 to TRBJ1-6; D possibly corresponds to TRBD1 (6 bases). This CDR3 has 17 residues. The germline V gene has CDR1 MNHEY and CDR2 SMNVEV (reference sequence). Trimming cost V 2 bases and J 0 bases, with 11 bases left between them. CDR3: CASSLIQGPSYNSPLHF. Written as DNA, the CDR3 is TGTGCCAGCAGTTTAATCCAGGGGCCCTCCTATAATTCACCCCTCCACTTT.

V is TRBV7-9 and J is TRBJ2-3; D is uncertain. Germline CDR1 and CDR2: SEHNR and FQNEAQ (reference sequence). This CDR3 comprises 12 residues. The V end lost 5 bases, the J end lost 6 bases, and 9 bases lay between the germline ends. CDR3 sequence reads: CASSASGDTQYF. CDR3 DNA sequence: TGTGCCAGCAGCGCCTCGGGTGATACGCAGTATTTT.

This chain uses TRBV10-3 with TRBJ1-1; 11 nucleotides align to TRBD1. This CDR3 contains 14 residues. V lost 6 bases to trimming and J lost 8 bases; unmatched junction nucleotides: 8. Per the germline V gene, CDR1 is ENHRY and CDR2 is SYGVKD. Here the CDR3 DNA reads TGTGCCATCAGAGCGGACAGGGGGCATGGGGAAGCTTTCTTT. It yields the protein CAIRADRGHGEAFF.

The genes are TRBV30 and TRBJ1-4, with a possible D match to TRBD1 (5 bases). The CDR3 is 10 amino acids. Germline V gene sequence: CDR1 GTSNPN, CDR2 SVGIG (reference sequence). V lost 3 bases and J lost 10, with 6 bases in between. In nucleotides, the CDR3 is TGTGCCTGGAGCCAGGGAAAACTGTTTTTT. Its translation: CAWSQGKLFF. The complete variable domain, with remaining parts taken from reference TRBV30 and TRBJ1-4, reads SQTIHQWPATLVQPVGSPLSLECTVEGTSNPNLYWYRQAAGRGLQLLFYSVGIGQISSEVPQNLSASRPQDRQFILSSKKLLLSDSGFYLCAWSQGKLFFGSGTQLSVL.

The chain employs TRBV18 and TRBJ1-2, with D perhaps matching TRBD1 (5 bases). Germline V gene sequence: CDR1 KGHSH, CDR2 LQKENI. The V end was cut by 5 bases, the J end by 1 base, with 8 bases between. CDR3 length equals 13 residues. In nucleotides, the CDR3 is TGTGCCAGCTCAGCGGACATTAACTATGGCTACACCTTC. Amino acid sequence: CASSADINYGYTF.

The chain carries TRBV6-2 or TRBV6-3 and TRBJ1-5; 8 positions match TRBD1. The CDR3 length is 14 residues. Germline-derived CDR1 and CDR2 are MNHEY and SVGEGT. Unmatched junction bases numbered 4, after V lost 5 bases and J lost 4 bases. CDR3 protein: CASSTGTGNQPQHF. The CDR3 coding sequence is TGTGCCAGCAGTACCGGGACAGGTAATCAGCCCCAGCATTTT.

Here the CDR3 reads CASSLLGARTEAFF. The DNA for the CDR3 is TGTGCCAGCAGCCTGCTGGGGGCGCGGACTGAAGCTTTCTTT. V and J are TRBV5-4 and TRBJ1-1; D may be TRBD1 (6 bases). This CDR3 is built from 14 residues. Germline V gene data show CDR1 as SGHNT and CDR2 as YYREEE (reference sequence). Trimming shortened V by 4 bases and J by 5 bases, and 15 bases separated the two germline ends. Looking up the rest from reference TRBV5-4 and TRBJ1-1 gives the full variable domain: ETGVTQSPTHLIKTRGQQVTLRCSSQSGHNTVSWYQQALGQGPQFIFQYYREEENGRGNFPPRFSGLQFPNYSSELNVNALELDDSALYLCASSLLGARTEAFFGQGTRLTVV.

The V call is TRBV9, the J call TRBJ1-3; possible D gene TRBD1, 5 bases. The CDR3 has 15 amino acids. V shed 0 bases and J shed 4 bases, with 11 bases lying between them. Germline assignment: CDR1 SGDLS and CDR2 YYNGEE. In DNA, the CDR3 is TGTGCCAGCAGCGTAGTCGGGGACTCAGGAAACACCATATATTTT. Amino acid sequence: CASSVVGDSGNTIYF. The entire variable domain, with the rest obtained from reference TRBV9 and TRBJ1-3, is as follows: DSGVTQTPKHLITATGQRVTLRCSPRSGDLSVYWYQQSLDQGLQFLIQYYNGEERAKGNILERFSAQQFPDLHSELNLSSLELGDSALYFCASSVVGDSGNTIYFGEGSWLTVV.

The chain uses TRBV6-4 and TRBJ2-5, with D possibly TRBD2 on 5 matching bases. V lost 5 bases and J 5 bases, leaving 12 bases between the germline ends. Germline lookup yields CDR1 MRHNA and CDR2 SNTAGT. The CDR3 is 13 amino acids. CDR3: CASSIFPGETQYF. The DNA for the CDR3 is TGTGCCAGCAGTATCTTTCCGGGGGAGACCCAGTACTTC.

This sequence joins TRBV6-6 and TRBJ1-4; 7 bases match TRBD1. The trim removed 4 bases at V and 2 bases at J, leaving 1 base unmatched. The CDR3 is 14 amino acids. From germline, CDR1 is MNHNY and CDR2 SVGAGI (reference sequence). The CDR3 DNA reads as TGTGCCAGCAGTTGGGACAGTACTAATGAAAAACTGTTTTTT. Protein product: CASSWDSTNEKLFF.

The gene calls are TRBV20-1 and TRBJ2-7; 11 positions agree with TRBD2. V lost 5 bases and J lost 7; bases outside the gene matches: 1. Per the germline V gene, CDR1 is DFQATT and CDR2 is SNEGSKA (reference sequence). This CDR3 spans 11 amino acids. The CDR3, as DNA: TGCAGTGCTCGACTAGCGGGAGAGCAGTACTTC. Residues: CSARLAGEQYF.

The rearrangement links TRBV5-4 to TRBJ2-5, with 7 bases that match TRBD1. The V gene's germline CDR1 is SGHNT and CDR2 YYREEE (reference sequence). With 5 bases clipped from V and 4 bases from J, the junction kept 8 bases outside the gene matches. The CDR3 is 14 residues long. The CDR3 nucleotides read TGTGCCAGCAGATCAGACAGGGTAGCAGAGACCCAGTACTTC. It specifies CASRSDRVAETQYF. The full variable domain, rest sourced from reference TRBV5-4 and TRBJ2-5, is ETGVTQSPTHLIKTRGQQVTLRCSSQSGHNTVSWYQQALGQGPQFIFQYYREEENGRGNFPPRFSGLQFPNYSSELNVNALELDDSALYLCASRSDRVAETQYFGPGTRLLVL.

This clone was detected once. This chain links TRBV7-2 with TRBJ2-2; 11 positions match TRBD1. The germline CDR1 and CDR2 sequences are SGHTA and FQGNSA. V trimming: 8 bases; J trimming: 7 bases; junction bases outside the gene matches: 12. The CDR3 has 16 residues. The CDR3 sequence is CASGLLGQGVIGELFF. The CDR3, as DNA: TGTGCCAGCGGACTGTTGGGACAGGGGGTAATCGGGGAGCTGTTTTTT.

The chain employs TRBV19 and TRBJ2-7, with TRBD2 matching 13 bases. Germline CDR1 and CDR2: LNHDA and SQIVND (reference sequence). The junction had 8 bases not matched to a gene; V was cut back by 6 bases and J by 6 bases. This CDR3 spans 15 amino acids. CDR3 loop: CASRTTSGRAGEQYF. The CDR3 DNA is TGTGCCAGTAGGACCACTAGCGGGAGGGCCGGCGAGCAGTACTTC. Complete variable domain (other parts from reference TRBV19 and TRBJ2-7): DGGITQSPKYLFRKEGQNVTLSCEQNLNHDAMYWYRQDPGQGLRLIYYSQIVNDFQKGDIAEGYSVSREKKESFPLTVTSAQKNPTAFYLCASRTTSGRAGEQYFGPGTRLTVT.

The CDR3 nucleotides are TGTGCCAGCAGCGTACTCCAAGATACGCAGTATTTT. This gives the protein CASSVLQDTQYF. V usage is TRBV5-4 and J usage is TRBJ2-3; D is ambiguous. Germline CDR1 SGHNT, CDR2 YYREEE (reference sequence). This CDR3 has 12 amino acids. V was pared by 4 bases and J by 5 bases, with 8 bases between.

The V gene is TRBV28, the J gene TRBJ1-1; D remains unclear. V was trimmed by 9 bases and J by 5 bases, leaving 13 bases between them. The CDR3 sequence is 12 residues long. CDR1 is MDHEN and CDR2 is SYDVKM in the germline V gene. The CDR3 DNA sequence: TGTGCCAGTGCCCTTATTACAACTGAAGCTTTCTTT. This encodes CASALITTEAFF.

The V gene is TRBV24-1, the J gene TRBJ1-3, with D unresolved. The germline V gene encodes CDR1 KGHDR and CDR2 SFDVKD. The V end lost 3 bases, the J end lost 0 bases, and 8 bases lay between the germline ends. There are 15 residues in the CDR3. The CDR3 is CATSDPRSSGNTIYF. The DNA of the CDR3 is TGTGCCACCAGTGATCCCCGGAGCTCTGGAAACACCATATATTTT.

The chain combines TRBV4-3 with TRBJ2-2, with 8 bases aligning to TRBD2. CDR3 size: 17 residues. The ends lost 4 bases at V and 6 bases at J; junction bases unmatched: 13. CDR1 LGHNA and CDR2 YSLEER come from the germline V gene. The CDR3: CASSLPVGTSGSGELFF. CDR3 nucleotides: TGCGCCAGCAGCCTCCCCGTCGGCACTAGCGGCTCCGGGGAGCTGTTTTTT.

The V call is TRBV9, the J call TRBJ1-4, with D tentatively TRBD1 (6 bases). The V gene lost 2 bases and the J gene lost 7 bases, with 15 bases spanning the gap. The CDR3 runs to 15 residues. Germline CDR1 is SGDLS and CDR2 is YYNGEE. This chain's CDR3 is CASSVRGRVGEKLFF. The DNA of the CDR3 is TGTGCCAGCAGCGTGAGGGGGAGGGTAGGTGAAAAACTGTTTTTT.

This clone has only one observation. The V and J genes are TRBV19 and TRBJ1-4, with D tentatively TRBD1 (6 bases). Trimming left V 6 bases short and J 1 base short, with 12 bases between. CDR3 size: 15 residues. Germline CDR1 LNHDA, CDR2 SQIVND (reference sequence). CDR3 coding DNA: TGTGCCAGTAGAACTGACAGGAAAACTAATGAAAAACTGTTTTTT. This translates into CASRTDRKTNEKLFF.